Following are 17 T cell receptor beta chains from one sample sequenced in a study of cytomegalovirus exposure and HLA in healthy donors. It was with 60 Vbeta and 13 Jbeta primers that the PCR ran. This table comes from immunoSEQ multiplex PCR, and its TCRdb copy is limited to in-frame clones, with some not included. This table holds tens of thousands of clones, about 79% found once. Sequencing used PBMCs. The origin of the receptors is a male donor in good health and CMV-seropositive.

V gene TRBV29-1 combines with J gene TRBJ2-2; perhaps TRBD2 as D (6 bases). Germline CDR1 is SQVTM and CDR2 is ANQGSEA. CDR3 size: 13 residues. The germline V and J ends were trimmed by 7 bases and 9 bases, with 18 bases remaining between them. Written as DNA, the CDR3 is TGCAGCGCCTCCCGGAGGGCAGGCCGGGAGCTGTTTTTT. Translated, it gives CSASRRAGRELFF.

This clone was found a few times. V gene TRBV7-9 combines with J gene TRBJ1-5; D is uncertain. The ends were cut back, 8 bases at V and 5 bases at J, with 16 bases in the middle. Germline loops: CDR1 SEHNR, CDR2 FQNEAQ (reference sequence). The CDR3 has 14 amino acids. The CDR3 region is CASSSGTVYQPQHF. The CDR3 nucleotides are TGTGCCAGCTCCAGTGGTACAGTCTATCAGCCCCAGCATTTT.

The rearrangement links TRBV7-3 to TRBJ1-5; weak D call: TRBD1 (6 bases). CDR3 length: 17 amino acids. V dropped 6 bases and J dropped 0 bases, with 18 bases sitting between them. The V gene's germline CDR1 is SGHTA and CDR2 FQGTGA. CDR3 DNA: TGTGCCAGCAGAGAGGACAGCGAAACTTATAGCAATCAGCCCCAGCATTTT. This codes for CASREDSETYSNQPQHF.

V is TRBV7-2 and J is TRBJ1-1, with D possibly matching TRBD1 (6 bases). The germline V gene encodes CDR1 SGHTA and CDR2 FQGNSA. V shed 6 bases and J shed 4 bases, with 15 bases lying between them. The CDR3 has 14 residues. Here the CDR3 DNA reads TGTGCCAGCAGTTTACAGGGTGGGGTCACTGAAGCTTTCTTT. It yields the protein CASSLQGGVTEAFF.

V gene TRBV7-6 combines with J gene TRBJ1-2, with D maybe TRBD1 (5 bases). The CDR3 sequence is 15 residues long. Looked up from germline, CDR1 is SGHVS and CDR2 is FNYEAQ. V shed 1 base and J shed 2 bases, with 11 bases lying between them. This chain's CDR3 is CASSLDPGLNYGYTF. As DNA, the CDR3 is TGTGCCAGCAGCTTAGATCCAGGGTTAAACTATGGCTACACCTTC.

The CDR3 spells CASMAGGGANVLTF. The CDR3 region has the DNA TGTGCCAGTATGGCGGGGGGTGGGGCCAACGTCCTGACTTTC. J is TRBJ2-6 and V is TRBV19; TRBD2 agrees at 8 bases. Trimming removed 7 bases from V and 3 bases from J; junction bases left unmatched: 2. The germline V gene encodes CDR1 LNHDA and CDR2 SQIVND (reference sequence). This CDR3 has 14 residues.

CDR3 region: CASSLLMLGGSSYNEQFF. The CDR3 DNA reads as TGTGCCAGCAGCTTGCTTATGCTGGGGGGGTCATCCTACAATGAGCAGTTCTTC. J is TRBJ2-1 and V is TRBV5-4; TRBD2 matches 7 bases. Germline-derived CDR1 and CDR2 are SGHNT and YYREEE (reference sequence). This CDR3 region has 18 residues. Unmatched junction bases numbered 11, after V lost 1 base and J lost 1 base.

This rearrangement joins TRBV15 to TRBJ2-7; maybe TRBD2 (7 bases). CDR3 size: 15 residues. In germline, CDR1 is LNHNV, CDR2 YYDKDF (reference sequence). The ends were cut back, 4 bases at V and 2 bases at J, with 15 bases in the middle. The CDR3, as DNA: TGTGCCACCAGCAAAGAGGGGGGGGAAGCCTACGAGCAGTACTTC. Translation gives CATSKEGGEAYEQYF.

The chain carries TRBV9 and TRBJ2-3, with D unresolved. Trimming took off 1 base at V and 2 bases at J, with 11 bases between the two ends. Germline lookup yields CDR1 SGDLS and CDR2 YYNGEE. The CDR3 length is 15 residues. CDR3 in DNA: TGTGCCAGCAGCGTACGATCGCCACTCACAGATACGCAGTATTTT. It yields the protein CASSVRSPLTDTQYF.

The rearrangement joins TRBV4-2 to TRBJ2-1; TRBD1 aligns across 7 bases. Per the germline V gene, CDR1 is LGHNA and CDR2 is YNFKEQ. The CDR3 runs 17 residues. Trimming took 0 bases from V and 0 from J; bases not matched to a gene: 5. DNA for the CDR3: TGTGCCAGCAGCCAAGAAGACAGGGCCCGCTCCTACAATGAGCAGTTCTTC. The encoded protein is CASSQEDRARSYNEQFF.

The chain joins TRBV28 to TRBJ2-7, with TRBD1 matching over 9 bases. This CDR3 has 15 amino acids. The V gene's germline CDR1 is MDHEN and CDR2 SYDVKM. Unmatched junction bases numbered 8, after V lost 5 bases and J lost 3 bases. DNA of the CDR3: TGTGCCAGCAGTCCGCCCGGGACAGGGCACTACGAGCAGTACTTC. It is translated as CASSPPGTGHYEQYF.

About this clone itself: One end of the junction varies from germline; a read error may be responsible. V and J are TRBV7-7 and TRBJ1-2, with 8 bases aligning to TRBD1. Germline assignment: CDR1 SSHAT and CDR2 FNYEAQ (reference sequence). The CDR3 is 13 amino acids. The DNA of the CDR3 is TGTGCTAGCAGCGAGGCAGGGGGCCATGGCTACACCTTC. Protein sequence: CASSEAGGHGYTF.

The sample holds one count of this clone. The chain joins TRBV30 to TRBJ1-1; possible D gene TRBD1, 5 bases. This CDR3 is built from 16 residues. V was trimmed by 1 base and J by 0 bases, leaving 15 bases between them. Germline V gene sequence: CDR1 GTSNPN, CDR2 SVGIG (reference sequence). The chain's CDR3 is CAWSGGTSQLNTEAFF. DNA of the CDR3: TGTGCCTGGAGTGGGGGGACTAGTCAGCTGAACACTGAAGCTTTCTTT. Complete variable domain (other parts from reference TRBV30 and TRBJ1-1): SQTIHQWPATLVQPVGSPLSLECTVEGTSNPNLYWYRQAAGRGLQLLFYSVGIGQISSEVPQNLSASRPQDRQFILSSKKLLLSDSGFYLCAWSGGTSQLNTEAFFGQGTRLTVV.

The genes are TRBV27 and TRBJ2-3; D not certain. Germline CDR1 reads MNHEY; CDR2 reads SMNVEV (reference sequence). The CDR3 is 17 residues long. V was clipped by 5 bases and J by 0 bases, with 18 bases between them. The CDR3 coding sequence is TGTGCCAGCAGTCCGATCTGGCAGGCAGCCAGCACAGATACGCAGTATTTT. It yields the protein CASSPIWQAASTDTQYF.

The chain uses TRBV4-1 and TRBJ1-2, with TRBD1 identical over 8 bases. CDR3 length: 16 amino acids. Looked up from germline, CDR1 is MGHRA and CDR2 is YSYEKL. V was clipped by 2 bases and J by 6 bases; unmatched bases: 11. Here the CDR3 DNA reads TGCGCCAGCAGCCAAAATGACAGGGGAGGGTGGAATGGCTACACCTTC. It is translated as CASSQNDRGGWNGYTF.

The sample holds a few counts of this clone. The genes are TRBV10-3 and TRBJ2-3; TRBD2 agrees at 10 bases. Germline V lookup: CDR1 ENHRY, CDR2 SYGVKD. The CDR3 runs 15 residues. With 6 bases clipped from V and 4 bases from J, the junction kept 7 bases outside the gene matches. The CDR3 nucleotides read TGTGCCATCAGAGATCTAGCGGGAGAGGCAGATACGCAGTATTTT. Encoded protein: CAIRDLAGEADTQYF.

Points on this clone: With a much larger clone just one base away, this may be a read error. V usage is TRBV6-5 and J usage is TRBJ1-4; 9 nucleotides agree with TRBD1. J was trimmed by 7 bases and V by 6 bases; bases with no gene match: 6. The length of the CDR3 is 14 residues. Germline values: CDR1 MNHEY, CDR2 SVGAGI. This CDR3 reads CASSLQGAGEKLFF. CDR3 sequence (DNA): TGTGCCAGCAGCTTACAGGGGGCGGGTGAAAAACTGTTTTTT.